Presented here are 20 T cell receptor beta chains from one specimen sequenced in a study of T cell changes during pregnancy in multiple sclerosis. The protocol was immunoSEQ multiplex PCR, while the TCRdb copy is restricted to in-frame clones and leaves out a portion. The sample holds 99,000 or so clones; 90% to 95% are singletons and the top ten take about 0.95%. This material consisted of peripheral blood, taken after pregnancy. The receptors stem from a female donor with multiple sclerosis, enrolled in a pregnancy study.

The rearrangement joins TRBV7-4 to TRBJ2-1, with 13 bases that match TRBD2. V trimming: 5 bases; J trimming: 7 bases; junction bases outside the gene matches: 17. This CDR3 has 19 residues. From germline, CDR1 is SGHVT and CDR2 SQSDAQ. In DNA, the CDR3 is TGTGCCAGCAGCCCCTACCCCCATCGGACTAGCGGGAGTCCTAATGAGCAGTTCTTC. This sequence encodes CASSPYPHRTSGSPNEQFF.

The chain joins TRBV27 to TRBJ2-7; 7 nucleotides match TRBD1. V shed 6 bases and J 6 bases; nucleotides not matched to a gene: 5. Germline CDR1 reads MNHEY; CDR2 reads SMNVEV (reference sequence). The CDR3 has 12 residues. CDR3 protein: CASRATGFEQYF. CDR3 in DNA: TGTGCCAGCAGAGCGACAGGGTTCGAGCAGTACTTC.

The chain uses TRBV5-8 and TRBJ2-7, with 9 bases aligning to TRBD1. Per germline, CDR1 SGHTS and CDR2 YDEGEE. CDR3 size: 15 residues. V gave up 4 bases and J gave up 4 bases; unmatched junction bases: 9. The CDR3 here is CASSPSWDRAYEQYF. The CDR3 DNA sequence: TGTGCCAGCAGCCCCTCGTGGGACAGGGCTTACGAGCAGTACTTC.

This chain links TRBV9 with TRBJ2-1, with a possible D match to TRBD1 (5 bases). The CDR3 spans 10 residues. Germline-derived CDR1 and CDR2 are SGDLS and YYNGEE. V dropped 3 bases and J dropped 10 bases, with 5 bases sitting between them. CDR3 protein: CASSGTEQFF. CDR3 DNA: TGTGCCAGCAGCGGGACAGAGCAGTTCTTC. Full variable domain (outside the CDR3, taken from reference TRBV9 and TRBJ2-1): DSGVTQTPKHLITATGQRVTLRCSPRSGDLSVYWYQQSLDQGLQFLIQYYNGEERAKGNILERFSAQQFPDLHSELNLSSLELGDSALYFCASSGTEQFFGPGTRLTVL.

The chain joins TRBV4-3 to TRBJ1-1; D ambiguous. Per germline, CDR1 LGHNA and CDR2 YSLEER. The CDR3 has 14 amino acids. Trimming shortened V by 0 bases and J by 1 base, and 6 bases separated the two germline ends. CDR3 region: CASSQDEGNTEAFF. CDR3 coding DNA: TGCGCCAGCAGCCAAGACGAGGGGAACACTGAAGCTTTCTTT.

The V gene is TRBV12-5, the J gene TRBJ2-7; D might be TRBD2 (6 bases). The germline V gene has CDR1 LGHNT and CDR2 FRNRAP. The CDR3 consists of 14 residues. V gave up 6 bases and J gave up 0 bases, with 12 bases separating them. CDR3 loop: CASGSGTASYEQYF. The DNA of the CDR3 is TGTGCTAGTGGCTCCGGGACTGCCTCCTACGAGCAGTACTTC.

V gene TRBV7-9 combines with J gene TRBJ1-3; TRBD1 aligns across 7 bases. The CDR3 loop spans 14 amino acids. CDR1 is SEHNR, CDR2 FQNEAQ, per germline (reference sequence). V lost 4 bases, J lost 12 bases, and 12 bases stayed unmatched. In DNA, the CDR3 is TGTGCCAGCAGCTCGAGTTACAGGGGTAGAGACATATATTTT. It yields the protein CASSSSYRGRDIYF. Full variable domain (rest looked up from reference TRBV7-9 and TRBJ1-3): DTGVSQNPRHKITKRGQNVTFRCDPISEHNRLYWYRQTLGQGPEFLTYFQNEAQLEKSRLLSDRFSAERPKGSFSTLEIQRTEQGDSAMYLCASSSSYRGRDIYFGEGSWLTVV.

J is TRBJ1-5 and V is TRBV28; TRBD1 aligns across 11 bases. CDR3 size: 16 residues. V shed 7 bases, J shed 5 bases, and the junction held 10 bases outside the gene matches. Germline CDR1 MDHEN, CDR2 SYDVKM. The CDR3 is CASIPPGTGGHQPQHF. The CDR3 DNA reads TGTGCCAGCATCCCTCCCGGGACAGGGGGTCATCAGCCCCAGCATTTT.

A remark on this clone: Other DNA sequences from this sample encode an identical CDR3 as well. CDR3 sequence (DNA): TGCGCCAGCAGCTTGGGACTAGCGGGAGAGACCCAGTACTTC. Translated, it gives CASSLGLAGETQYF. The V and J genes are TRBV5-1 and TRBJ2-5; 10 bases align to TRBD2. The CDR3 is 14 residues long. The ends lost 0 bases at V and 4 bases at J; junction bases unmatched: 0. Germline V lookup: CDR1 SGHRS, CDR2 YFSETQ.

The sample holds one count of this clone. J is TRBJ1-5 and V is TRBV19; D call uncertain. Trimming cost V 0 bases and J 0 bases, with 12 bases left between them. This CDR3 is 17 amino acids long. Germline loops: CDR1 LNHDA, CDR2 SQIVND (reference sequence). Here the CDR3 reads CASSIDEMGYSNQPQHF. The CDR3 DNA follows: TGTGCCAGTAGTATAGATGAAATGGGCTATAGCAATCAGCCCCAGCATTTT.

The chain recombines TRBV19 with TRBJ2-3, with TRBD2 identical over 7 bases. V lost 7 bases to trimming and J lost 2 bases; unmatched junction nucleotides: 9. Germline V gives CDR1 LNHDA, CDR2 SQIVND (reference sequence). CDR3 length: 15 residues. CDR3 bases: TGTGCCAGTACCTCTGGGGGGGGAAACACAGATACGCAGTATTTT. This translates into CASTSGGGNTDTQYF.

The chain recombines TRBV10-3 with TRBJ2-1, with TRBD2 matching over 15 bases. The CDR3 runs to 16 residues. The ends lost 7 bases at V and 7 bases at J; junction bases unmatched: 8. Germline CDR1 and CDR2: ENHRY and SYGVKD. This CDR3 reads CAIMIIGTSGRNEQFF. In DNA form, the CDR3 reads TGTGCCATCATGATAATAGGGACTAGCGGGAGGAATGAGCAGTTCTTC.

This clone was seen more than once but under ten times. The chain joins TRBV5-1 to TRBJ2-2; 9 positions match TRBD1. Germline loops: CDR1 SGHRS, CDR2 YFSETQ. J gave up 5 bases and V 3 bases, and 5 bases lay outside the gene matches. The CDR3 contains 15 residues. The CDR3 spells CASSSVTGGTGELFF. CDR3 DNA: TGCGCCAGCAGCTCTGTGACAGGGGGAACCGGGGAGCTGTTTTTT. The whole variable domain, filled in from reference TRBV5-1 and TRBJ2-2, reads KAGVTQTPRYLIKTRGQQVTLSCSPISGHRSVSWYQQTPGQGLQFLFEYFSETQRNKGNFPGRFSGRQFSNSRSEMNVSTLELGDSALYLCASSSVTGGTGELFFGEGSRLTVL.

J is TRBJ2-1 and V is TRBV30, with TRBD2 matching 10 bases. The CDR3 totals 15 residues. CDR1 is GTSNPN and CDR2 is SVGIG in the germline V gene (reference sequence). V dropped 3 bases and J dropped 8; count of bases not matched to a gene: 10. Written as DNA, the CDR3 is TGTGCCTGGAGCATAAGGGCTAGCGGGAGCTATGAGCAGTTCTTC. This codes for CAWSIRASGSYEQFF.

The V and J genes are TRBV9 and TRBJ2-1; the match to TRBD2 covers 9 bases. J was trimmed by 8 bases and V by 3 bases; bases with no gene match: 9. The V gene's germline CDR1 is SGDLS and CDR2 YYNGEE. The CDR3 loop spans 15 amino acids. This CDR3 is CASSALGVAGDEQFF. Here the CDR3 DNA reads TGTGCCAGCAGCGCCCTCGGGGTAGCGGGAGATGAGCAGTTCTTC. The full variable domain, in which reference TRBV9 and TRBJ2-1 provide the parts outside the CDR3, is DSGVTQTPKHLITATGQRVTLRCSPRSGDLSVYWYQQSLDQGLQFLIQYYNGEERAKGNILERFSAQQFPDLHSELNLSSLELGDSALYFCASSALGVAGDEQFFGPGTRLTVL.

The chain carries TRBV6-5 and TRBJ2-3, with D tentatively TRBD2 (5 bases). There are 14 residues in the CDR3. Looked up from germline, CDR1 is MNHEY and CDR2 is SVGAGI. V was trimmed by 0 bases and J by 5 bases, leaving 9 bases between them. As DNA, the CDR3 is TGTGCCAGCAGTTACTCCCTTGAGGGAGATACGCAGTATTTT. Translating gives CASSYSLEGDTQYF.

The chain couples TRBV5-4 to TRBJ2-3; tentative D call: TRBD2 (5 bases). This CDR3 has 11 amino acids. CDR1 is SGHNT and CDR2 is YYREEE in the germline V gene (reference sequence). Trimming shortened V by 4 bases and J by 5 bases, and 5 bases separated the two germline ends. The CDR3 bases are TGTGCCAGCAGCCGGGGAGATACGCAGTATTTT. Protein product: CASSRGDTQYF. The full variable domain, completed using reference TRBV5-4 and TRBJ2-3, is ETGVTQSPTHLIKTRGQQVTLRCSSQSGHNTVSWYQQALGQGPQFIFQYYREEENGRGNFPPRFSGLQFPNYSSELNVNALELDDSALYLCASSRGDTQYFGPGTRLTVL.

The J gene is TRBJ2-1, the V gene TRBV29-1, with D tentatively TRBD1 (7 bases). With 6 bases removed from V and 6 bases from J, the gap between germline ends came to 15 bases. CDR3 size: 13 residues. Germline CDR1 and CDR2: SQVTM and ANQGSEA. The CDR3 region is CSVQGGSANEQFF. The CDR3 nucleotides read TGCAGCGTCCAGGGGGGCTCGGCCAATGAGCAGTTCTTC.

V gene TRBV19 combines with J gene TRBJ2-4, with a possible D match to TRBD2 (5 bases). Germline lookup yields CDR1 LNHDA and CDR2 SQIVND (reference sequence). There are 18 residues in the CDR3. Trimming left V 2 bases short and J 8 bases short, with 25 bases between. In nucleotides, the CDR3 is TGTGCCAGTAGTATATCGGGGTTCCCGGCCCAGCCCACGGACATTCAGTACTTC. As protein: CASSISGFPAQPTDIQYF.

The V and J genes are TRBV7-2 and TRBJ2-1; no reliable D call. Germline lookup yields CDR1 SGHTA and CDR2 FQGNSA. V lost 1 base and J 4 bases, leaving 8 bases between the germline ends. The CDR3 has 14 amino acids. The CDR3 reads CASSLETTYNEQFF. CDR3 sequence (DNA): TGTGCCAGCAGCTTAGAGACAACATACAATGAGCAGTTCTTC.